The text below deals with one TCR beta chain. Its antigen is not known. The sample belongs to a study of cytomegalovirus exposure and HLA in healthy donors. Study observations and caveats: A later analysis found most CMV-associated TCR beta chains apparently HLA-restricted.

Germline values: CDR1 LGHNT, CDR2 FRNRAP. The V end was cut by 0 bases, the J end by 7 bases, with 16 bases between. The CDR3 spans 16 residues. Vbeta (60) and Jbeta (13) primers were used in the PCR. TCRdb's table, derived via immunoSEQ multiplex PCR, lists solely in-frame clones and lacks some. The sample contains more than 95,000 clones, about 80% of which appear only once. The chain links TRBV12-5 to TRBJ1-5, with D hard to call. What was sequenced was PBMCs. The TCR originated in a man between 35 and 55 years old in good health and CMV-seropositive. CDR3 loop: CASGLVRERIGQPQHF. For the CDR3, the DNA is TGTGCTAGTGGTTTGGTAAGAGAGAGGATAGGACAGCCCCAGCATTTT.